This T cell receptor (beta chain) derives from a study of cytomegalovirus exposure and HLA in healthy donors. Whole-study findings and limits: A classifier reportedly called cytomegalovirus status with high sensitivity and specificity.

Trimming took 7 bases from V and 8 from J, leaving 14 bases between them. The V gene's germline CDR1 is MNHNS and CDR2 SASEGT. The CDR3 contains 12 residues. On this clone: The antigen remains unidentified.

Generated by immunoSEQ multiplex PCR, the TCRdb table keeps only in-frame clones and is missing some. The table lists about 76,000 clones, about 95% of them singletons. The sample comprised PBMCs. The V and J genes are TRBV6-1 and TRBJ1-2; a possible D gene is TRBD1 (6 bases). This TCR derives from a woman between 18 and 29 years old in good health and CMV-seropositive. The CDR3 here is CASTLEGDGYTF. DNA for the CDR3: TGTGCCAGCACCCTTGAGGGGGACGGCTACACCTTC.